Listed below are T cell receptor beta chains from one sample, sequenced in a study of blood T cells in healthy people across ages. TCRdb redid the calling of the 5' RACE reads with MiXCR, one entry per CDR3 protein. In the table there are approximately 1.5 million distinct CDR3 sequences, approximately 39% of which are singletons. Sequences were obtained from blood. Every receptor here comes from a woman between 18 and 29 years old in good health. CDR3s include the opening cysteine and the closing phenylalanine or tryptophan. The order of the fields is J gene, clone size, V gene, D gene, CDR3 protein, CDR3 DNA. A D gene is named only where the DNA matches it firmly. Part of the rows lack a size; the others show once, few, many or a class for expanded clones.

>TRBJ2-1|once|TRBV2|NA
CASAGNNQETQFF
TGTGCCAGCGCTGGGAATAACCAAGAGACCCAGTTCTTC
>TRBJ2-1|few|TRBV14|NA
CASSQETGYSYNEQFF
TGTGCCAGCAGCCAAGAAACAGGATATTCCTACAATGAGCAGTTCTTC
>TRBJ2-7|NA|TRBV7-2|TRBD2
CASSLGSGGRNYEQYF
TGTGCCAGCAGCTTAGGAAGTGGCGGGAGGAATTACGAGCAGTACTTC
>TRBJ1-1|NA|TRBV12-3/TRBV12-4|NA
CASRRIMGMNTEAFF
TGTGCCAGCAGGAGGATCATGGGTATGAACACTGAAGCTTTCTTT
>TRBJ2-1|NA|TRBV10-2|NA
CASSGFGDEQFF
TGCGCCAGCAGTGGGTTTGGTGATGAGCAGTTCTTC
>TRBJ2-7|NA|TRBV24-1|NA
CATSDLEGTPSNEQYF
TGTGCCACCAGTGATTTGGAAGGGACACCATCGAACGAGCAGTACTTC
>TRBJ2-1|NA|TRBV7-9|TRBD2
CASSLGPGGVRQFF
TGTGCCAGCAGCTTGGGGCCTGGGGGGGTGAGGCAGTTCTTC
>TRBJ2-1|NA|TRBV20-1|TRBD1
CSARDLDRGTYNEQFF
TGCAGTGCTAGAGATCTAGACAGGGGTACCTACAATGAGCAGTTCTTC
>TRBJ2-3|NA|TRBV27|NA
CASSYRRLKVTDTQYF
TGTGCCAGCAGCTACCGAAGACTAAAAGTTACAGATACGCAGTATTTT
>TRBJ1-5|NA|TRBV2|NA
CASRGEWDQPQHF
TGTGCCAGCAGGGGGGAGTGGGATCAGCCCCAGCATTTT
>TRBJ2-7|NA|TRBV6-5|NA
CASSYGSGDYEQYF
TGTGCCAGCAGTTACGGCTCAGGAGACTACGAGCAGTACTTC
>TRBJ2-7|NA|TRBV28|NA
CASSHNPGHEQYF
TGTGCCAGCAGCCACAATCCGGGCCACGAGCAGTACTTC
>TRBJ1-1|NA|TRBV5-6|NA
CASSLAAANTEAFF
TGTGCCAGCAGCTTGGCGGCGGCGAACACTGAAGCTTTCTTT
>TRBJ2-5|NA|TRBV7-8|NA
CASSLMADPYVQYF
TGTGCCAGCAGCTTGATGGCCGACCCCTACGTGCAGTACTTC
>TRBJ2-3|NA|TRBV6-5|TRBD2
CASSSYGTKDTDTQYF
TGTGCCAGCAGTTCTTACGGGACTAAAGACACAGATACGCAGTATTTT
>TRBJ1-2|NA|TRBV27|NA
CASKRVGNYGYTF
TGTGCCAGCAAGAGGGTGGGGAACTACGGCTACACCTTC
>TRBJ2-1|NA|TRBV14|NA
CASSQLIGSQVEQFF
TGTGCCAGCAGCCAACTTATCGGGAGTCAGGTTGAGCAGTTCTTC
>TRBJ2-7|NA|TRBV10-3|NA
CAISEAGAWDEQYF
TGTGCCATCAGTGAGGCAGGGGCTTGGGACGAGCAGTACTTC
>TRBJ2-5|NA|TRBV5-1|TRBD2
CASSFAGLAGVGEQYF
TGCGCCAGCAGCTTTGCCGGACTAGCGGGAGTGGGTGAGCAGTACTTC
>TRBJ2-7|NA|TRBV20-1|TRBD2
CSANPGLAASYNEQYF
TGCAGTGCTAATCCGGGACTAGCGGCCTCCTACAATGAGCAGTACTTC
>TRBJ1-5|NA|TRBV28|NA
CASSLPWVSNQPQHF
TGTGCCAGCAGTTTACCCTGGGTTAGCAATCAGCCCCAGCATTTT
>TRBJ1-2|NA|TRBV20-1|NA
CSARTSYYGYTF
TGCAGTGCTAGGACGTCCTACTATGGCTACACCTTC
>TRBJ2-6|many|TRBV6-4|TRBD1
CASSEETGSGANVLTF
TGTGCCAGCAGTGAAGAGACAGGGTCTGGGGCCAACGTCCTGACTTTC
>TRBJ2-3|once|TRBV6-1|NA
CASSQTLDTQYF
TGTGCCAGCAGTCAGACGTTGGATACGCAGTATTTT
>TRBJ2-1|NA|TRBV5-6|TRBD2
CASSLVTSDAKQFF
TGTGCCAGCAGCTTGGTGACTAGCGACGCTAAGCAGTTCTTC
>TRBJ2-7|NA|TRBV12-3/TRBV12-4|NA
CARSGGLLSYEQYF
TGTGCCAGAAGTGGTGGACTGCTCTCCTACGAGCAGTACTTC
>TRBJ2-4|few|TRBV2|NA
CASNPGPKNIQYF
TGTGCCAGCAACCCGGGGCCCAAAAACATTCAGTACTTC
>TRBJ2-7|NA|TRBV7-8|NA
CASSPTLYIPREQYF
TGTGCCAGCAGCCCGACGTTATACATTCCTCGGGAGCAGTACTTC
>TRBJ2-7|NA|TRBV5-1|NA
CASSLVAGNFLREQYF
TGCGCCAGCAGCTTGGTTGCGGGAAATTTTCTGAGGGAGCAGTACTTC
>TRBJ2-3|NA|TRBV27|NA
CASSLLRDGLADTQYF
TGTGCCAGCAGTTTACTGAGGGACGGGCTCGCAGATACGCAGTATTTT
>TRBJ2-1|few|TRBV5-1|NA
CASSGADSYEQFF
TGCGCCAGCAGCGGGGCCGACTCGTATGAGCAGTTCTTC
>TRBJ2-7|NA|TRBV12-3/TRBV12-4|NA
CASTFGDHSYEQYF
TGTGCCAGCACCTTCGGGGACCACTCCTACGAGCAGTACTTC
>TRBJ1-1|NA|TRBV7-9|NA
CASSVFVNTEAFF
TGTGCCAGCAGCGTGTTCGTTAACACTGAAGCTTTCTTT
>TRBJ2-1|few|TRBV20-1|TRBD1
CSASPGQGVYNEQFF
TGCAGTGCTAGCCCGGGACAGGGGGTATACAATGAGCAGTTCTTC
>TRBJ1-6|NA|TRBV9|NA
CASSAHPEVQNSPLHF
TGTGCCAGCAGCGCCCACCCGGAAGTCCAGAATTCACCCCTCCACTTT
>TRBJ1-1|NA|TRBV6-6|TRBD1
CASSYSSTGEAFF
TGTGCCAGCAGTTACTCTTCGACAGGGGAAGCTTTCTTT
>TRBJ2-3|few|TRBV6-2/TRBV6-3|NA
CASTGVKDTQYF
TGTGCCAGCACAGGGGTAAAAGATACGCAGTATTTT
>TRBJ2-1|few|TRBV6-6|TRBD1
CASTKGAAYEQFF
TGTGCCAGCACGAAGGGGGCGGCGTATGAGCAGTTCTTC
>TRBJ1-5|NA|TRBV12-3/TRBV12-4|NA
CASSRRQGNQPQHF
TGTGCCAGCAGTCGCCGACAGGGCAATCAGCCCCAGCATTTT
>TRBJ2-1|NA|TRBV9|NA
CDSSQASSLYNEQFF
TGTGACAGCAGCCAGGCGTCTAGTTTATACAATGAGCAGTTCTTC
>TRBJ2-7|few|TRBV4-3|TRBD1
CASSQKIGQGSYEQYF
TGCGCCAGCAGCCAAAAGATAGGACAGGGCTCCTACGAGCAGTACTTC
>TRBJ2-7|few|TRBV5-1|NA
CASSPEGASYNEQYF
TGCGCCAGCTCGCCGGAAGGGGCATCCTACAATGAGCAGTACTTC
>TRBJ1-5|NA|TRBV20-1|NA
CSARFGTVYNQPQHF
TGCAGTGCTCGATTCGGGACGGTCTACAATCAGCCCCAGCATTTT
>TRBJ2-1|few|TRBV11-2|NA
CASSRAQIDNEQFF
TGTGCCAGCAGTCGGGCTCAGATTGACAATGAGCAGTTCTTC
>TRBJ1-1|NA|TRBV7-9|TRBD1
CASTKGAGDTEAFF
TGTGCCAGCACCAAGGGGGCCGGCGACACTGAAGCTTTCTTT
>TRBJ2-3|NA|TRBV5-1|TRBD2
CASSLVARGADTQYF
TGCGCCAGCAGCTTGGTGGCCCGGGGGGCAGATACGCAGTATTTT
>TRBJ2-4|NA|TRBV7-2|NA
CASSLDLKNIQYF
TGTGCCAGCAGCTTAGATCTTAAAAACATTCAGTACTTC
>TRBJ2-1|NA|TRBV2|NA
CASSAWDAGVDEQFF
TGTGCCAGCAGTGCCTGGGACGCGGGTGTGGATGAGCAGTTCTTC
>TRBJ2-1|once|TRBV3-1|NA
CASSPSGLGEQLF
TGTGCCAGCAGCCCCTCGGGGCTCGGGGAGCAGTTGTTC
>TRBJ2-7|few|TRBV20-1|TRBD1
CSAQTGLYEQYF
TGCAGTGCTCAGACAGGGCTTTACGAGCAGTACTTC
>TRBJ1-2|once|TRBV2|NA
CASIRDKSNYGYTF
TGTGCCAGCATCCGGGACAAGAGTAACTATGGCTACACCTTC
>TRBJ2-1|NA|TRBV28|NA
CASSSRSAESYNEQFF
TGTGCCAGCAGTTCGCGTTCAGCGGAGTCCTACAATGAGCAGTTCTTC